Each of the 10 T cell receptor beta chains below was sequenced from the same sample in a study of Graves' ophthalmopathy and Graves' hyperthyroidism. Amplification of TCR beta CDR3 regions used RNA transcripts. An opening RT-PCR round employed HTBI primers and preceded a second-round multiplex PCR. TCRdb re-derived calls from the multiplex PCR reads in MiXCR, one entry per CDR3 protein. There are 740,000 or so distinct CDR3 sequences in the sample; roughly 40% occur only once, and around 40% lies in the top ten. Specimen: peripheral blood. These TCRs come from an adult man with Graves' ophthalmopathy.

This clonotype was counted a few times. At one boundary the junction diverges from the germline segment, which might be a read error. The chain has TRBV5-1 and TRBJ1-1; D is perhaps TRBD1 (5 bases). CDR1 and CDR2 from the germline V gene are SGHRS and YFSETQ. The CDR3 totals 16 residues. CDR3 bases: TGTGCCAGCAGGCCGTACCTAGGGGCGGTGAACACTGAAGCTTTCTTT. Protein: CASRPYLGAVNTEAFF.

This clonotype has only a few counts. A read error may produce the germline difference seen at one junction end. This chain joins TRBV10-3 and TRBJ2-7; 11 nucleotides align to TRBD2. CDR1 is ENHRY and CDR2 is SYGVKD in the germline V gene. The CDR3 length is 19 residues. The CDR3 is CASSYPEIRLAGSRYEQYF. For the CDR3, the DNA is TGTGCCAGCAGTTACCCCGAAATTAGACTAGCGGGATCCCGCTACGAGCAGTACTTC.

This clonotype was picked up many times. This chain links TRBV14 with TRBJ1-2; D is unclear. CDR1 SGHDN and CDR2 FVKESK come from the germline V gene. The CDR3 covers 15 residues. Trimming removed 3 bases at V and 1 base at J, with 12 bases between. The CDR3 here is CASSHSVTDNYGYTF. CDR3 nucleotide sequence: TGTGCCAGCAGCCATTCAGTGACGGATAACTATGGCTACACCTTC.

V is TRBV20-1 and J is TRBJ1-1; 8 nucleotides agree with TRBD1. V was clipped by 0 bases and J by 2 bases; unmatched bases: 5. Germline values: CDR1 DFQATT, CDR2 SNEGSKA (reference sequence). The CDR3 has 15 amino acids. CDR3 in amino acids: CSARDQGALNTEAFF. CDR3 nucleotides: TGCAGTGCTAGAGATCAGGGGGCGTTAAACACTGAAGCTTTCTTT.

This clonotype was observed at least ten times. The chain joins TRBV9 to TRBJ1-1; D perhaps matches TRBD1 (6 bases). Looked up from germline, CDR1 is SGDLS and CDR2 is YYNGEE. The CDR3 is made up of 14 amino acids. Trimming stripped 3 bases from V and 3 bases from J, with 12 bases between. The CDR3 protein is CASSEYTGHTEAFF. The DNA for the CDR3 is TGTGCCAGCAGCGAATATACAGGGCACACTGAAGCTTTCTTT. The full variable domain, with the rest looked up from reference TRBV9 and TRBJ1-1, is DSGVTQTPKHLITATGQRVTLRCSPRSGDLSVYWYQQSLDQGLQFLIQYYNGEERAKGNILERFSAQQFPDLHSELNLSSLELGDSALYFCASSEYTGHTEAFFGQGTRLTVV.

The rearrangement joins TRBV20-1 to TRBJ2-7; tentative D call: TRBD2 (6 bases). Trimming pared 5 bases from V and 3 bases from J, leaving 14 bases between. CDR1 and CDR2 from the germline V gene are DFQATT and SNEGSKA (reference sequence). This CDR3 region has 13 residues. The CDR3 DNA reads as TGCAGTGCTCAGGGACTGGACTACTACGAGCAGTACTTC. Translated, it gives CSAQGLDYYEQYF.

This clonotype was seen ten or more times. The chain joins TRBV7-6 to TRBJ1-2, with TRBD1 as a possible D gene (5 bases). The V end lost 5 bases, the J end lost 3 bases, and 10 bases lay between the germline ends. This CDR3 contains 13 residues. The V gene's germline CDR1 is SGHVS and CDR2 FNYEAQ. Written as DNA, the CDR3 is TGTGCCAGCAGCAGCGCAGGGTACTATGGCTACACCTTC. This gives the protein CASSSAGYYGYTF.

This clonotype was detected many times. The rearrangement links TRBV7-9 to TRBJ1-2, with TRBD1 as a possible D gene (5 bases). CDR3 size: 15 residues. V was pared by 1 base and J by 3 bases, with 12 bases between. CDR1 is SEHNR, CDR2 FQNEAQ, per germline (reference sequence). This chain's CDR3 is CASSLEGGHHYGYTF. In DNA form, the CDR3 reads TGTGCCAGCAGCTTAGAGGGTGGACACCACTATGGCTACACCTTC.

The chain couples TRBV7-2 to TRBJ2-7, with TRBD2 matching 12 bases. This CDR3 is 20 amino acids long. The trim removed 6 bases at V and 2 bases at J, leaving 20 bases unmatched. Germline V gives CDR1 SGHTA, CDR2 FQGNSA. This CDR3 is CASSLWDLTSGGFGTYEQYF. For the CDR3, the DNA is TGTGCCAGCAGTTTATGGGACCTCACTAGCGGGGGGTTCGGGACCTACGAGCAGTACTTC.

The V call is TRBV18, the J call TRBJ1-1; D uncertain. Germline lookup yields CDR1 KGHSH and CDR2 LQKENI. The CDR3 covers 13 residues. Trimming left V 2 bases short and J 7 bases short, with 11 bases between. The chain's CDR3 is CASSPSTVVEAFF. The CDR3 bases are TGTGCCAGCTCACCATCGACGGTGGTTGAAGCTTTCTTT.